The following is a TCR beta chain sequence with its context. Its antigen is as yet unknown. An end of the junction differs from the germline gene, which may be a read error. The sample providers were healthy Caucasian people from Russia, aged about 6 to 90. From germline, CDR1 is LGHNA and CDR2 YNFKEQ. The CDR3 covers 13 residues. These data are taken from a study of blood T cells in healthy people across ages. Looking at the study overall: For every two T cells, template switching captured about one barcoded beta molecule.

Study observations and caveats: Long-lived donors carried more naive CD4+ cells and greater diversity than aged donors.

The use of a sample-barcoded 5' primer and a J-beta primer mix characterized a second PCR of about 6 to 12 cycles. A single record per CDR3 protein comes from TCRdb applying MiXCR to the 5' RACE reads. The sample yields more than 1,400,000 distinct CDR3 sequences, 42% seen once. Sequences were obtained from blood. The clonotype was recovered from a woman aged 18-29 years in good health. The chain combines TRBV4-2 with TRBJ2-1; no reliable D call. As DNA, the CDR3 is TGTGCCAGCGGCCAATCGGCGGCAAATGAGCAGTTCTTC. It encodes CASGQSAANEQFF.